The sequence of this T cell receptor (beta chain) was determined in a study of tumor and adjacent non-tumor tissue in lung cancer. Study information: About 4.17 million productive TCRbeta reads were obtained per sample on average.

Comments on this clonotype: Antigen: not known. Germline is not matched at one junction end, which may reflect a read error.

Three rounds of nested PCR, following a modified ARM-PCR protocol, produced the TCRbeta library. TCRdb ran MiXCR on the multiplex PCR reads and lists one entry per CDR3 protein. The sample lists 40,000 to 50,000 distinct CDR3 sequences, 55% to 65% occurring once. Study-wide points: Tumor repertoires had a smaller top 100 clone share than normal lung.

This sample's RNA came from whole unsorted tissue. This non-tumor lung sample came from over 3 cm beyond the tumor edge. The CDR3 is 15 residues long. Germline V gene data show CDR1 as SGHNT and CDR2 as YENEEA. The sample comprised distant non-tumor lung tissue. The receptor was isolated from a woman between 65 and 79 years old with non-small cell lung cancer. The chain has TRBV11-3 and TRBJ2-3; TRBD2 aligns across 11 bases. In DNA form, the CDR3 reads TGTACCAGAAGCTTAGATGGACTAGCGGGAGATACGCAGTATTTT. Protein: CTRSLDGLAGDTQYF.